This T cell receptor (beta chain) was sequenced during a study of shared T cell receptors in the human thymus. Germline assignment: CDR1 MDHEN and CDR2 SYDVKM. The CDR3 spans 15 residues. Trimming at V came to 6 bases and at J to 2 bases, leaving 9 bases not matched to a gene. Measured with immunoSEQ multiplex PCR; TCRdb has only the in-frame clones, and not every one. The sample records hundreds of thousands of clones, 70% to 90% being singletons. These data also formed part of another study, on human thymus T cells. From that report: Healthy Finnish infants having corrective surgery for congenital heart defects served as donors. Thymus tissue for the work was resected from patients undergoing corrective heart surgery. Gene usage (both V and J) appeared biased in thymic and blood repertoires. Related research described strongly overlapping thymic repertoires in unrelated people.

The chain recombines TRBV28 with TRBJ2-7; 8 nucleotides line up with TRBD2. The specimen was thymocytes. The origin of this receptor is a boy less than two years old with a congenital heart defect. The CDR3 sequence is CASSPSGSLAYEQYF. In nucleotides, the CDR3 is TGTGCCAGCAGCCCCAGCGGGAGTCTTGCCTACGAGCAGTACTTC. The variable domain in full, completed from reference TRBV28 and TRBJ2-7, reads DVKVTQSSRYLVKRTGEKVFLECVQDMDHENMFWYRQDPGLGLRLIYFSYDVKMKEKGDIPEGYSVSREKKERFSLILESASTNQTSMYLCASSPSGSLAYEQYFGPGTRLTVT.